Sequencing of this T cell receptor (beta chain) was carried out in a study of blood T cells in healthy people across ages. The use of a sample-barcoded 5' primer and a J-beta primer mix characterized a second PCR of roughly 7 to 12 cycles. Each CDR3 protein is one row after TCRdb ran MiXCR on the 5' RACE reads. The sample has approximately 780,000 distinct CDR3 sequences; roughly 25% are singletons. In its sample, this clonotype was seen a few times. The sample was also linked to a second study, of T cells of mothers and their children.

What was sequenced was blood. This clonotype was sampled from a boy aged 5-17 years in good health.

The CDR3 region has the DNA TGTGCCATCAGTCCAGCGGGGGGATTGAACACCGGGGAGCTGTTTTTT. Protein sequence: CAISPAGGLNTGELFF. V gene TRBV10-3 combines with J gene TRBJ2-2; 9 positions match TRBD2. CDR1 ENHRY and CDR2 SYGVKD come from the germline V gene. This CDR3 comprises 16 residues. J lost 1 base, V lost 5 bases, and 5 bases had no gene match.